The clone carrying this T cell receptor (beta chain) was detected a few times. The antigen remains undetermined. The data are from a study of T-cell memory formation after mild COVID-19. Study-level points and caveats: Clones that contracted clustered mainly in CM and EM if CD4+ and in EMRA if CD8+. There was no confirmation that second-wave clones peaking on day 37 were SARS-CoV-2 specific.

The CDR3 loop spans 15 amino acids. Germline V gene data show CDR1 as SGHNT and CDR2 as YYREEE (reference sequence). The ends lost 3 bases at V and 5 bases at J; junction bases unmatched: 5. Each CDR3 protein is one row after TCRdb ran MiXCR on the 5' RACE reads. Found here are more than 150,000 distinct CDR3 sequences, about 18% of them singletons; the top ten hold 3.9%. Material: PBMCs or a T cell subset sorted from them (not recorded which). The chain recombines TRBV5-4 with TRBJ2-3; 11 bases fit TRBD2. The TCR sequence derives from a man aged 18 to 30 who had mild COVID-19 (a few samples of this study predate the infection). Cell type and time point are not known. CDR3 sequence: CASSYSGGAEDTQYF. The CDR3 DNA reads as TGTGCCAGCAGCTATAGCGGGGGGGCTGAAGATACGCAGTATTTT.